This TCR beta chain derives from a study of cytomegalovirus exposure and HLA in healthy donors (dated by TCRdb to about 2017). Regarding the study in general: The roughly 670 repertoires of the first cohort and the 120 validation repertoires were produced on the same platform, according to a later analysis. Along with the approximately 650-subject first cohort, a separate validation cohort of more than 90 different subjects was used. To predict cytomegalovirus infection status, the study brought together high-throughput TCR immunosequencing, statistical association of individual TCRs with disease status, and machine learning. The study aimed to test whether cataloging public T cell receptors could reveal signatures of past pathogen exposure.

Turning to this clone: Its cognate antigen has yet to be identified. No quality values exist for individual bases; no much larger clone is one base distant.

The library was generated by the immunoSEQ multiplex PCR assay. Processing in the source paper ran as follows. A statistical classification framework was built to diagnose cytomegalovirus status from the catalog of TCR beta chain sequences. TCRdb took over this immuneACCESS table, retaining in-frame rearrangements with V and J assigned. Such tables are incomplete; in checked studies, under half of the missing clones stem from an unresolved V gene, and the remainder is unexplained. V and J calls and clone size are those listed in that table; D and trimming were worked out from the DNA. The sample profile shows 130,000 or so clones; over 85% of them were found once. 1.5% to 2% of the sample comes from the top ten. The donors were included in the validation cohort of 90 to 150 subjects, a group kept apart from the approximately 700-subject first cohort. The paper's findings and limits, for the study overall: Cytomegalovirus status was reported to be diagnosed by the classifier with high specificity and sensitivity in both the original and validation cohorts. In the study, 150 to 200 TCR beta chains were listed as associated with cytomegalovirus. The authors suggested that the approach could potentially be extended to other disease states and immunological phenotypes. Most TCR sequences were seen in very few donors, while some public TCRs were found in many individuals. A later analysis had no HLA typing for the validation cohort, so co-occurrence there was scored across all 130 or so repertoires. A later analysis found that TCRs clustered in the first cohort also tended to co-occur in the approximately 120 validation repertoires, with 94% of cluster scores above 0. Three of the identified cytomegalovirus-associated TCR beta chains were confirmed in vitro to be specific for cytomegalovirus antigens.

CDR1 and CDR2 were assigned from the germline V gene (reference sequence) as SGHNT and YYREEE. Including cysteine and phenylalanine, the CDR3 has 13 amino acids. Just the 39-base CDR3 DNA is kept, in frame starting at base 1. At the junction V is shortened by 4 bases and J by 7 bases; bases outside the gene matches: 4. Material: PBMCs. The source is a woman aged 18-29 years in good health and CMV-seronegative. The sequence joins TRBV5-4 to TRBJ2-2; TRBD2 matches 7 bases in the middle. The sequenced DNA: TGTGCCAGCAGCCGGGACTACGGCGGGGAGCTGTTTTTT. This codes for CASSRDYGGELFF.